These T cell receptor beta chains were read from a single sample in a study of identical twins. TCRdb analysed the 5' RACE reads with MiXCR anew, one entry per CDR3 protein. The sample contains about 280,000 distinct CDR3 sequences, around 8.8% of which appear only once. The sample was also linked to a second study, of yellow fever vaccine responses in identical twins.

The specimen sequenced was memory (CD45RO+) T cells sorted from blood. These receptors originate from a woman aged 18-35 years in good health. Each CDR3 is given with its conserved first and last residue. A D gene is named only where the DNA matches it firmly. The size field is filled for only some rows; it gives once, few, many or a size class.

v_call: TRBV5-1; clone_size: many; j_call: TRBJ2-7; d_call: NA; cdr3_aa: CASSFARGRLYYEQYF; cdr3_nt: TGCGCCAGCAGCTTCGCCAGGGGTCGATTGTACTACGAGCAGTACTTC
v_call: TRBV2; clone_size: NA; j_call: TRBJ2-4; d_call: NA; cdr3_aa: CASTSPAKNIQYF; cdr3_nt: TGTGCCAGCACCTCGCCAGCCAAAAACATTCAGTACTTC
v_call: TRBV2; clone_size: NA; j_call: TRBJ1-5; d_call: TRBD1; cdr3_aa: CASQRQGASNQPQHF; cdr3_nt: TGTGCCAGTCAGAGACAGGGGGCGAGCAATCAGCCCCAGCATTTT
v_call: TRBV6-5; clone_size: few; j_call: TRBJ2-3; d_call: NA; cdr3_aa: CASSYTPPGDVTDTQYF; cdr3_nt: TGTGCCAGCAGTTACACGCCGCCGGGGGATGTGACAGATACGCAGTATTTT
v_call: TRBV14; clone_size: few; j_call: TRBJ2-5; d_call: NA; cdr3_aa: CASSQHLQETQYF; cdr3_nt: TGTGCCAGCAGCCAACACCTACAAGAGACCCAGTACTTC
v_call: TRBV7-7; clone_size: many; j_call: TRBJ2-1; d_call: NA; cdr3_aa: CASSSNRVDEQFF; cdr3_nt: TGTGCCAGCAGCTCGAACAGGGTCGATGAGCAGTTCTTC
v_call: TRBV29-1; clone_size: few; j_call: TRBJ2-1; d_call: TRBD2; cdr3_aa: CSVVPGTSGGSSYNEQFF; cdr3_nt: TGCAGCGTTGTCCCCGGGACTAGCGGGGGGAGCTCCTACAATGAGCAGTTCTTC
v_call: TRBV5-1; clone_size: NA; j_call: TRBJ1-1; d_call: TRBD1; cdr3_aa: CASSLTTGITEAFF; cdr3_nt: TGCGCCAGCAGCTTGACGACAGGGATTACTGAAGCTTTCTTT
v_call: TRBV7-2; clone_size: many; j_call: TRBJ1-4; d_call: NA; cdr3_aa: CASSRTGGKLFF; cdr3_nt: TGTGCCAGCAGCCGCACGGGGGGAAAACTGTTTTTT
v_call: TRBV12-3/TRBV12-4; clone_size: many; j_call: TRBJ1-6; d_call: TRBD1; cdr3_aa: CASSPTGEKSPLHF; cdr3_nt: TGTGCCAGCAGCCCGACAGGGGAAAAATCACCCCTCCACTTT
v_call: TRBV2; clone_size: few; j_call: TRBJ2-5; d_call: NA; cdr3_aa: CASSEGDRLGETQYF; cdr3_nt: TGTGCCAGCAGTGAAGGGGACCGGCTGGGGGAGACCCAGTACTTC
v_call: TRBV28; clone_size: many; j_call: TRBJ2-1; d_call: TRBD1; cdr3_aa: CASSLGQGAGEQFF; cdr3_nt: TGTGCCAGCAGTCTGGGACAGGGGGCTGGTGAGCAGTTCTTC
v_call: TRBV5-5; clone_size: NA; j_call: TRBJ1-1; d_call: NA; cdr3_aa: CASSPEGGHLNTEAFF; cdr3_nt: TGTGCCAGCAGCCCAGAAGGCGGACACTTGAACACTGAAGCTTTCTTT
v_call: TRBV5-5; clone_size: few; j_call: TRBJ2-1; d_call: TRBD1; cdr3_aa: CASSGTGPYNEQFF; cdr3_nt: TGTGCCAGCTCCGGGACAGGACCATACAATGAGCAGTTCTTC
v_call: TRBV10-2; clone_size: few; j_call: TRBJ2-5; d_call: NA; cdr3_aa: CASTPLEGETQYF; cdr3_nt: TGCGCCAGCACCCCCCTCGAGGGGGAGACCCAGTACTTC
v_call: TRBV5-1; clone_size: few; j_call: TRBJ2-1; d_call: NA; cdr3_aa: CASSLGWGSGDDNEQFF; cdr3_nt: TGCGCCAGCAGCTTGGGTTGGGGGTCGGGGGACGACAATGAGCAGTTCTTC
v_call: TRBV7-8; clone_size: NA; j_call: TRBJ1-1; d_call: TRBD1; cdr3_aa: CASSTQRQGAPPRQAFF; cdr3_nt: TGTGCCAGCAGCACCCAGAGGCAGGGGGCGCCGCCTAGACAAGCTTTCTTT
v_call: TRBV7-9; clone_size: many; j_call: TRBJ2-1; d_call: NA; cdr3_aa: CASSENPGANPFF; cdr3_nt: TGTGCCAGCAGCGAAAATCCCGGGGCCAACCCGTTCTTC
v_call: TRBV5-5; clone_size: NA; j_call: TRBJ2-1; d_call: NA; cdr3_aa: CASSRGVHNEQFF; cdr3_nt: TGTGCCAGCAGCCGAGGGGTCCACAATGAGCAGTTCTTC
v_call: TRBV7-8; clone_size: NA; j_call: TRBJ2-2; d_call: NA; cdr3_aa: CASSWQGITGELFF; cdr3_nt: TGTGCCAGCAGCTGGCAGGGAATCACCGGGGAGCTGTTTTTT
v_call: TRBV12-3/TRBV12-4; clone_size: many; j_call: TRBJ2-3; d_call: TRBD1; cdr3_aa: CASSPRGLASTDTQYF; cdr3_nt: TGTGCCAGCAGCCCAAGGGGGCTGGCTAGCACAGATACGCAGTATTTT
v_call: TRBV4-1; clone_size: many; j_call: TRBJ1-1; d_call: TRBD1; cdr3_aa: CASSQLSTGGNTEAFF; cdr3_nt: TGCGCCAGCAGCCAGCTTTCGACAGGGGGCAATACTGAAGCTTTCTTT
v_call: TRBV6-2/TRBV6-3; clone_size: NA; j_call: TRBJ2-7; d_call: TRBD1; cdr3_aa: CASSYRGTGSYEQYF; cdr3_nt: TGTGCCAGCAGTTACCGCGGGACAGGGAGCTACGAGCAGTACTTC
v_call: TRBV29-1; clone_size: many; j_call: TRBJ2-3; d_call: NA; cdr3_aa: CSVRDTFTTDTQYF; cdr3_nt: TGCAGCGTCCGGGACACCTTTACTACAGATACGCAGTATTTT
v_call: TRBV5-1; clone_size: few; j_call: TRBJ2-3; d_call: NA; cdr3_aa: CASRLTGPDTQYF; cdr3_nt: TGCGCCAGCAGACTGACAGGTCCCGATACGCAGTATTTT
v_call: TRBV20-1; clone_size: NA; j_call: TRBJ2-2; d_call: NA; cdr3_aa: CSARDIRQTPNTGELFF; cdr3_nt: TGCAGTGCTAGAGATATTAGGCAGACACCGAACACCGGGGAGCTGTTTTTT
v_call: TRBV11-2; clone_size: NA; j_call: TRBJ1-2; d_call: NA; cdr3_aa: CASSLGGAGLGYTF; cdr3_nt: TGTGCCAGCAGCTTAGGTGGGGCAGGGCTTGGCTACACCTTC
v_call: TRBV11-2; clone_size: few; j_call: TRBJ1-6; d_call: TRBD1; cdr3_aa: CASSLYGTGNNSPLHF; cdr3_nt: TGTGCCAGCAGCTTATATGGGACAGGGAATAATTCACCCCTCCACTTT
v_call: TRBV6-1; clone_size: NA; j_call: TRBJ2-7; d_call: NA; cdr3_aa: CASSNGQITYEQYF; cdr3_nt: TGTGCCAGCAGCAACGGACAGATTACCTACGAGCAGTACTTC
v_call: TRBV28; clone_size: NA; j_call: TRBJ2-3; d_call: NA; cdr3_aa: CASSFWAGASRDTQYF; cdr3_nt: TGTGCCAGCAGTTTCTGGGCAGGGGCGTCCCGAGATACGCAGTATTTT
v_call: TRBV9; clone_size: many; j_call: TRBJ2-3; d_call: NA; cdr3_aa: CASSPTKGGTGSTDTQYF; cdr3_nt: TGTGCCAGCAGCCCGACGAAGGGGGGGACAGGATCAACAGATACGCAGTATTTT
v_call: TRBV25-1; clone_size: few; j_call: TRBJ2-1; d_call: TRBD1; cdr3_aa: CASSEGQGPSFF; cdr3_nt: TGTGCCAGCAGTGAGGGACAGGGCCCTTCGTTCTTC
v_call: TRBV2; clone_size: few; j_call: TRBJ2-5; d_call: NA; cdr3_aa: CASSESRDRAGWWGETQYF; cdr3_nt: TGTGCCAGCAGTGAATCAAGGGACCGGGCAGGGTGGTGGGGAGAGACCCAGTACTTC
v_call: TRBV27; clone_size: many; j_call: TRBJ2-2; d_call: NA; cdr3_aa: CASNSYTGELFF; cdr3_nt: TGTGCCAGCAACAGCTACACCGGGGAGCTGTTTTTT
v_call: TRBV10-2; clone_size: many; j_call: TRBJ1-1; d_call: NA; cdr3_aa: CASSEWGDTEAFF; cdr3_nt: TGCGCCAGCAGTGAGTGGGGAGACACTGAAGCTTTCTTT